The 18 T cell receptor beta chains below all came from one sample that was sequenced in a study of shared clonotypes between healthy human individuals. Clones were read by immunoSEQ multiplex PCR, and TCRdb kept only the in-frame ones, dropping some. Among 500,000 to 700,000 clones listed, roughly 95% were seen once. CD45RO-negative CD8 cells positively selected for CCR7 made up the naive population, which excluded terminally differentiated effector memory CD45RA+ cells. Sample: naive CD8+ T cells sorted from blood. These receptors originate from a woman between 25 and 40 years old in good health.

The chain recombines TRBV7-7 with TRBJ2-1; 8 bases line up with TRBD2. Germline loops: CDR1 SSHAT, CDR2 FNYEAQ (reference sequence). Losses at the gene ends were 5 bases for V and 6 bases for J; bases not matched to a gene: 9. CDR3 length: 15 residues. Here the CDR3 reads CASSPDLSGGNEQFF. For the CDR3, the DNA is TGTGCCAGCAGCCCCGACCTGAGCGGGGGCAATGAGCAGTTCTTC.

With regard to this clone: The junction shows a germline mismatch at one end, possibly a read error. Other DNA sequences in this specimen translate into the identical CDR3. The V and J genes are TRBV4-1 and TRBJ2-7; possible D gene TRBD1, 6 bases. Looked up from germline, CDR1 is MGHRA and CDR2 is YSYEKL. The CDR3 length is 11 residues. CDR3 nucleotides: TGCGCCAGTCCGGACAGTGACGAGCAGTACTTT. Its protein is CASPDSDEQYF.

The rearrangement uses TRBV6-1 and TRBJ1-5; perhaps TRBD1 as D (6 bases). Germline V gene data show CDR1 as MNHNS and CDR2 as SASEGT. V dropped 7 bases and J dropped 4 bases, with 17 bases sitting between them. The CDR3 consists of 15 residues. This CDR3 reads CASKSYRVANQPQHF. CDR3 DNA: TGTGCCAGCAAGAGCTACAGGGTTGCTAATCAGCCCCAGCATTTT.

The chain uses TRBV7-9 and TRBJ1-1; D is uncertain. Trimming took 5 bases from V and 3 from J, leaving 19 bases between them. Germline assignment: CDR1 SEHNR and CDR2 FQNEAQ (reference sequence). The CDR3 loop spans 16 amino acids. CDR3 amino acids: CASSRGRGLQDTEAFF. The CDR3 region has the DNA TGTGCCAGCAGCCGGGGTCGGGGTTTGCAGGACACTGAAGCTTTCTTT. Full variable domain (missing parts from reference TRBV7-9 and TRBJ1-1): DTGVSQNPRHKITKRGQNVTFRCDPISEHNRLYWYRQTLGQGPEFLTYFQNEAQLEKSRLLSDRFSAERPKGSFSTLEIQRTEQGDSAMYLCASSRGRGLQDTEAFFGQGTRLTVV.

The sample holds one count of this clone. The V and J genes are TRBV15 and TRBJ2-5; 7 bases are shared with TRBD2. The CDR3 spans 15 residues. V shed 5 bases and J 4 bases; nucleotides not matched to a gene: 10. Per germline, CDR1 LNHNV and CDR2 YYDKDF (reference sequence). Written as DNA, the CDR3 is TGTGCCACCAGCGGGGAGTGGGGCGGGAGAGAGACCCAGTACTTC. This encodes CATSGEWGGRETQYF.

The CDR3: CASSLGRQGVQPQHF. In DNA form, the CDR3 reads TGTGCCAGCAGCTTAGGTAGGCAGGGTGTACAGCCCCAGCATTTT. The J gene is TRBJ1-5, the V gene TRBV7-9, with a tentative D call TRBD1 (5 bases). This CDR3 region has 15 residues. The ends were cut back, 1 base at V and 7 bases at J, with 14 bases in the middle. Germline CDR1 is SEHNR and CDR2 is FQNEAQ (reference sequence). The full variable domain, in which reference TRBV7-9 and TRBJ1-5 provide the parts outside the CDR3, is DTGVSQNPRHKITKRGQNVTFRCDPISEHNRLYWYRQTLGQGPEFLTYFQNEAQLEKSRLLSDRFSAERPKGSFSTLEIQRTEQGDSAMYLCASSLGRQGVQPQHFGDGTRLSIL.

The CDR3: CASSHPAGRHPNEQFF. The DNA of the CDR3 is TGTGCCAGCAGCCATCCGGCAGGGAGGCACCCGAATGAGCAGTTCTTC. The V and J genes are TRBV6-6 and TRBJ2-1; D is possibly TRBD2 (6 bases). The CDR3 is 16 residues long. Trimming cost V 6 bases and J 7 bases, with 22 bases left between them. Germline CDR1 and CDR2: MNHNY and SVGAGI (reference sequence).

The chain couples TRBV28 to TRBJ2-5, with TRBD2 identical over 10 bases. There are 14 residues in the CDR3. Trimming took 6 bases from V and 11 from J; bases not matched to a gene: 12. Germline CDR1 MDHEN, CDR2 SYDVKM. The CDR3 coding sequence is TGTGCCAGCAGGGGAAGGACTAGCGGAAACAGGCAGTACTTC. Translated, it gives CASRGRTSGNRQYF.

The CDR3 DNA sequence: TGTGCCAGCAGTTACTCCTCAAGGGGGGTAGCCAAAAACATTCAGTACTTC. It codes for CASSYSSRGVAKNIQYF. V usage is TRBV28 and J usage is TRBJ2-4; D possibly uses TRBD1 or TRBD2 (6 bases each). The CDR3 length is 17 residues. The germline V gene encodes CDR1 MDHEN and CDR2 SYDVKM. Trimming pared 4 bases from V and 0 bases from J, leaving 16 bases between.

The rearrangement joins TRBV5-6 to TRBJ1-2; D is uncertain. In germline, CDR1 is SGHDT, CDR2 YYEEEE. The CDR3 contains 15 residues. The V gene lost 3 bases and the J gene lost 0 bases, with 12 bases spanning the gap. The CDR3 loop reads CASSYGEGTNYGYTF. DNA for the CDR3: TGTGCCAGCAGCTACGGGGAGGGAACTAACTATGGCTACACCTTC.

The V and J genes are TRBV19 and TRBJ1-1; D is perhaps TRBD1 (5 bases). CDR1 LNHDA and CDR2 SQIVND come from the germline V gene (reference sequence). V shed 6 bases and J shed 3 bases, with 14 bases lying between them. The CDR3 consists of 14 residues. CDR3: CASRNKQGDTEAFF. The CDR3 coding sequence is TGTGCCAGTAGAAATAAACAAGGGGACACTGAAGCTTTCTTT.

CDR3 amino acids: CASSLAGSEQFF. In nucleotides, the CDR3 is TGTGCCAGCAGCTTAGCAGGGAGTGAGCAGTTCTTC. V usage is TRBV7-6 and J usage is TRBJ2-1, with a possible D match to TRBD2 (5 bases). The CDR3 is 12 residues long. The V end lost 0 bases, the J end lost 9 bases, and 6 bases lay between the germline ends. CDR1 SGHVS and CDR2 FNYEAQ come from the germline V gene. Full variable domain (remainder filled in from reference TRBV7-6 and TRBJ2-1): GAGVSQSPRYKVTKRGQDVALRCDPISGHVSLYWYRQALGQGPEFLTYFNYEAQQDKSGLPNDRFSAERPEGSISTLTIQRTEQRDSAMYRCASSLAGSEQFFGPGTRLTVL.

The genes are TRBV5-1 and TRBJ1-2; 10 bases fit TRBD1. CDR1 and CDR2 (germline): SGHRS, YFSETQ. The CDR3 consists of 15 residues. V shed 4 bases, J shed 3 bases, and the junction held 6 bases outside the gene matches. CDR3 in amino acids: CASSLGTGVYYGYTF. The CDR3, as DNA: TGCGCCAGCAGCCTAGGGACAGGGGTTTACTATGGCTACACCTTC.

The gene calls are TRBV5-1 and TRBJ2-1; 10 nucleotides match TRBD2. The junction had 7 bases not matched to a gene; V was cut back by 0 bases and J by 4 bases. The CDR3 has 17 residues. Germline loops: CDR1 SGHRS, CDR2 YFSETQ. DNA for the CDR3: TGCGCCAGCAGCTTGGGCCAGCGGGAGGGCCAATACAATGAGCAGTTCTTC. Amino acid sequence: CASSLGQREGQYNEQFF.

This clone was observed a single time. The rearrangement uses TRBV29-1 and TRBJ2-7; D may be TRBD1 or TRBD2 (5 bases each). Per the germline V gene, CDR1 is SQVTM and CDR2 is ANQGSEA. This CDR3 comprises 14 residues. The germline V and J ends were trimmed by 7 bases and 2 bases, with 18 bases remaining between them. The CDR3 bases are TGCAGCGCCCGGGACGAGGCCTCACCCTACGAGCAGTACTTC. This encodes CSARDEASPYEQYF.

The chain combines TRBV7-2 with TRBJ2-1; TRBD2 matches at 13 bases. J lost 7 bases, V lost 4 bases, and 7 bases had no gene match. The germline V gene encodes CDR1 SGHTA and CDR2 FQGNSA. The CDR3 extends over 16 amino acids. For the CDR3, the DNA is TGTGCCAGCAGCTCGGGACTAGCGGGACTGTCAAATGAGCAGTTCTTC. It specifies CASSSGLAGLSNEQFF.

The chain has TRBV27 and TRBJ2-3; 9 bases fit TRBD2. The length of the CDR3 is 14 residues. Germline values: CDR1 MNHEY, CDR2 SMNVEV (reference sequence). Trimming at V came to 6 bases and at J to 2 bases, leaving 3 bases not matched to a gene. As DNA, the CDR3 is TGTGCCAGCAGGGGGACTAGCTACACAGATACGCAGTATTTT. Translation: CASRGTSYTDTQYF.

A single count supports this clone. The rearrangement joins TRBV7-9 to TRBJ1-5, with unresolved D. Trimming removed 5 bases at V and 6 bases at J, with 17 bases between. The CDR3 contains 15 residues. Germline V gives CDR1 SEHNR, CDR2 FQNEAQ (reference sequence). The CDR3 DNA follows: TGTGCCAGCAGCGCCCCCGATAGTCCGTCTCAGCCCCAGCATTTT. Protein: CASSAPDSPSQPQHF. Full variable domain (missing parts from reference TRBV7-9 and TRBJ1-5): DTGVSQNPRHKITKRGQNVTFRCDPISEHNRLYWYRQTLGQGPEFLTYFQNEAQLEKSRLLSDRFSAERPKGSFSTLEIQRTEQGDSAMYLCASSAPDSPSQPQHFGDGTRLSIL.